This T cell receptor (beta chain) was retrieved from a study of shared clonotypes between healthy human individuals. With respect to this clone: Its antigen is not known.

Regarding the study as a whole: Larger richness was generally estimated for naive than memory subsets.

Only in-frame clones appear in the TCRdb table, and some are missing; sequencing was by immunoSEQ multiplex PCR. The sample includes some 2.3 million clones, about 92% of them seen just once. The clonotype was recovered from a man aged 18 to 30 in good health. Some clones in this sample may be carry-over from other donors' samples. Sequenced material: naive CD4+ T cells from PBMCs. Noted subset: CD45RA+ positively selected.

The CDR3 loop reads CASSPISGSSYNEQFF. The CDR3 region has the DNA TGCGCCAGCAGCCCGATTAGCGGGAGCTCCTACAATGAGCAGTTCTTC. V is TRBV4-1 and J is TRBJ2-1; 9 bases are a match to TRBD2. Germline loops: CDR1 MGHRA, CDR2 YSYEKL. Trimming took 4 bases from V and 0 from J; bases not matched to a gene: 4. The CDR3 runs 16 residues.